This T cell receptor (beta chain) was captured in a study of vaccination and CD4 T cells after COVID-19. Study results and limitations: A nonsignificant rise from around 20 to 38 was seen in the median number of SARS-CoV-2-reactive clonotypes.

Trimming cost V 6 bases and J 0 bases, with 23 bases left between them. Germline assignment: CDR1 MNHNS and CDR2 SASEGT. The CDR3 runs to 18 residues. Sequencing of DNA taken from cultured CD4+ T cells relied on the Oncomine TCR Beta short-read assay. TCRdb reanalysed the PCR reads using MiXCR and keeps one entry per CDR3 protein. The sample holds 8,500 to 13,000 distinct CDR3 sequences, 41% seen once. This clonotype qualifies as large. Its antigen is unidentified. Treatment defined: roughly nine-day PBMC culture with coronavirus spike peptide pools or control peptides (ViraFEST assay). The rearrangement uses TRBV6-1 and TRBJ1-2; D perhaps matches TRBD1 (5 bases). This material consisted of CD4+ T cells from blood, cultured in vitro, taken after SARS-CoV-2 vaccination. This receptor was identified in a human donor who had recovered from COVID-19. CDR3 sequence: CASSSPGSNPGANYGYTF. DNA of the CDR3: TGTGCCAGCAGCTCTCCAGGGTCGAACCCCGGCGCTAACTATGGCTACACCTTC.